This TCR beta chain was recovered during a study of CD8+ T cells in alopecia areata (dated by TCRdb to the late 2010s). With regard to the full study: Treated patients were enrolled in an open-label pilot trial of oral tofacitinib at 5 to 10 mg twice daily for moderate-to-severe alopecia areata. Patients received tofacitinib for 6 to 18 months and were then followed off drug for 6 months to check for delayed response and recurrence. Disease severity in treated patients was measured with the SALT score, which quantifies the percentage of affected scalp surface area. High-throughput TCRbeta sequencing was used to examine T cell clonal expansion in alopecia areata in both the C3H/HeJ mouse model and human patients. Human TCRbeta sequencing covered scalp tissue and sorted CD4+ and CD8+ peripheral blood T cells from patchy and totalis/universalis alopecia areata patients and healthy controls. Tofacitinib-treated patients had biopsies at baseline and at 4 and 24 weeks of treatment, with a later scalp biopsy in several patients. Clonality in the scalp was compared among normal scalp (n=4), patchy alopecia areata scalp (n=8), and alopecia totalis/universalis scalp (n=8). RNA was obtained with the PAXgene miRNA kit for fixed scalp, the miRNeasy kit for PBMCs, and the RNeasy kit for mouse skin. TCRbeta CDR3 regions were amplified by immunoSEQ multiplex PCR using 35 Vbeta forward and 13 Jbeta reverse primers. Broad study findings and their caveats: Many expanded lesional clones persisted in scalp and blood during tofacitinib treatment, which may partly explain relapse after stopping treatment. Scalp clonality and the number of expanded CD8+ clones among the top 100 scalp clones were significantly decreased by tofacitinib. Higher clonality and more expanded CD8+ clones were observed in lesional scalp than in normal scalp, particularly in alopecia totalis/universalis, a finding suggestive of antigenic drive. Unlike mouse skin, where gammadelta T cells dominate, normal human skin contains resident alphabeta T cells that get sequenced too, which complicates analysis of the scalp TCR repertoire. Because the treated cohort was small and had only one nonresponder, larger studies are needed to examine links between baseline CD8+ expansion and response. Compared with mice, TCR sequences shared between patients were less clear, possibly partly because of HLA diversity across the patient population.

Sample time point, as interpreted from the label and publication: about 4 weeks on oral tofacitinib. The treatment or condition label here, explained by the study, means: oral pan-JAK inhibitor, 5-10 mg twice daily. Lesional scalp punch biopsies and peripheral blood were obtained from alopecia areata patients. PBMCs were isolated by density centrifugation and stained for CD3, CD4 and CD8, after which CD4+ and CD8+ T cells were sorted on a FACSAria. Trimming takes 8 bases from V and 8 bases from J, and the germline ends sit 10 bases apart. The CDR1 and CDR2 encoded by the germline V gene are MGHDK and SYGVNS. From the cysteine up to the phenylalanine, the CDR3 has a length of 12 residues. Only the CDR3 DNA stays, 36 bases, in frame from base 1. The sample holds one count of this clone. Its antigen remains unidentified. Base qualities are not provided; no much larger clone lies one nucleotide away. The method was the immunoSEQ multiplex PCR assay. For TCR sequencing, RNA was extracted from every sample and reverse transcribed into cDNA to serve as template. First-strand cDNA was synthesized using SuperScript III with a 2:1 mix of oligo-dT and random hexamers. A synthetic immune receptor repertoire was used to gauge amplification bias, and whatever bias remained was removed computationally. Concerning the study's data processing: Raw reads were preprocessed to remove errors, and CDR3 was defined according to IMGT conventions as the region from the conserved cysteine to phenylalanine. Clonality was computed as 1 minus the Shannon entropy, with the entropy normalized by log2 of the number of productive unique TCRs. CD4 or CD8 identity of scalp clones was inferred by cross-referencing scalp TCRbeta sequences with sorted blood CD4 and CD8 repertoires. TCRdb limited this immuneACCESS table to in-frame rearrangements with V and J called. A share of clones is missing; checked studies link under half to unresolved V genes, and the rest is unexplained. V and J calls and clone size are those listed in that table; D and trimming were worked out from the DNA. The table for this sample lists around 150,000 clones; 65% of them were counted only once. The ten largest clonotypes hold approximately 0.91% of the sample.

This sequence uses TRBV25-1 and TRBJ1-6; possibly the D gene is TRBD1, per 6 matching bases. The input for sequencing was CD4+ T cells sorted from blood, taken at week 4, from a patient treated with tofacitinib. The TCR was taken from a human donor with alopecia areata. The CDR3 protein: CASHPGDSPLHF. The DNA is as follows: TGTGCCAGCCATCCAGGGGATTCACCCCTCCACTTT.